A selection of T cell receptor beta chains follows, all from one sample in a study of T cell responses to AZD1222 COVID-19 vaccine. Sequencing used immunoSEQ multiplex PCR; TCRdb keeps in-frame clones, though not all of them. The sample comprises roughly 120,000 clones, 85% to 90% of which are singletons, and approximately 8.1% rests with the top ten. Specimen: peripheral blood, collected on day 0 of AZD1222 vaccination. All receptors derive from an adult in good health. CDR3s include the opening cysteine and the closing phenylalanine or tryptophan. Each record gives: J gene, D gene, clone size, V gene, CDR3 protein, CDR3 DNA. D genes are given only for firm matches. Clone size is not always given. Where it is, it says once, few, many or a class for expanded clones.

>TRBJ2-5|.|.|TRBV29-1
CSIPGRGGSETQYF
TGCAGCATCCCTGGTAGGGGCGGGTCGGAGACCCAGTACTTC
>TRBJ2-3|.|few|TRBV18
CASSPPSTDTQYF
TGTGCCAGCTCACCTCCTAGCACAGATACGCAGTATTTT
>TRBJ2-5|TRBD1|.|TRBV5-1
CASSLAPRQGTGETQYF
TGCGCCAGCAGCTTGGCCCCCCGACAGGGCACCGGGGAGACCCAGTACTTC
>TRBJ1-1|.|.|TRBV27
CASSLSYYRLNTEAFF
TGTGCCAGCAGTTTATCGTATTACAGACTGAACACTGAAGCTTTCTTT
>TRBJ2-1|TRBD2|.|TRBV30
CAWTSGGAILNEQFF
TGTGCCTGGACTAGCGGGGGGGCCATTCTGAATGAGCAGTTCTTC
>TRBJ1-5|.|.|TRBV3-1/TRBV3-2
CASSQDRGLGQPQHF
TGTGCCAGCAGCCAAGATCGGGGGCTAGGTCAGCCCCAGCATTTT
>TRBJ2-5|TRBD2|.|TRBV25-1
CASSEWGEGETQYF
TGTGCCAGCAGTGAATGGGGGGAGGGCGAGACCCAGTACTTC
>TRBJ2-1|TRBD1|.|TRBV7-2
CASSSRDRGLRAEQFF
TGTGCCAGCAGCTCTCGGGACAGGGGCCTTCGAGCTGAGCAGTTCTTC
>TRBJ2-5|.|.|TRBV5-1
CASSRLQGGGETQYF
TGCGCCAGCAGCCGCCTCCAGGGGGGCGGAGAGACCCAGTACTTC
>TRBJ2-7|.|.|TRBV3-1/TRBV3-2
CASSQDAAVSYEQYF
TGTGCCAGCAGCCAAGATGCCGCCGTCTCCTACGAGCAGTACTTC
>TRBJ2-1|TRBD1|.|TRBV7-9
CASSPLGTANEQFF
TGTGCCAGCAGCCCCCTCGGGACAGCCAATGAGCAGTTCTTC
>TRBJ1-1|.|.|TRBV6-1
CASSEALRRLMNTEAFF
TGTGCCAGCAGTGAAGCGCTTCGGCGGCTAATGAACACTGAAGCTTTCTTT
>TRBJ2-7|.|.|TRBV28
CASRPGQFYEQYF
TGTGCCAGCAGGCCTGGACAGTTCTACGAGCAGTACTTC
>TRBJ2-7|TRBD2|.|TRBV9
CASSALGGREQYF
TGTGCCAGCAGCGCCTTGGGGGGGAGAGAGCAGTACTTC
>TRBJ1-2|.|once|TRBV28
CASRLTGTPYGYTF
TGTGCCAGCAGATTAACAGGGACCCCCTATGGCTACACCTTC
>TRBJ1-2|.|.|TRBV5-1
CASSLNNRDMPLKGYTF
TGCGCCAGCAGTTTAAACAACCGGGACATGCCTCTGAAGGGCTACACCTTC
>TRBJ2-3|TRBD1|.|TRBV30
CAQGALGTDTQYF
TGTGCTCAGGGGGCCCTTGGCACAGATACGCAGTATTTT
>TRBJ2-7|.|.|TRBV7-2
CASSLVGHYEQYF
TGTGCCAGCAGCTTAGTCGGGCACTACGAGCAGTACTTC
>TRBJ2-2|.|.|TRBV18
CASSRENTGELFF
TGTGCCAGCTCACGGGAGAACACCGGGGAGCTGTTTTTT
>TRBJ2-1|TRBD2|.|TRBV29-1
CSVASGGNSYNEQFF
TGCAGCGTCGCTAGCGGAGGGAACTCCTACAATGAGCAGTTCTTC
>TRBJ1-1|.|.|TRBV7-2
CASRAPNSFLNTEAFF
TGTGCCAGCAGAGCTCCAAATAGCTTTTTGAACACTGAAGCTTTCTTT
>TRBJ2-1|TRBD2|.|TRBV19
CASKQRESNSYNEQFF
TGTGCCAGTAAACAGCGGGAGAGCAACTCCTACAATGAGCAGTTCTTC
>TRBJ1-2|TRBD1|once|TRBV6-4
CASSDSERQGADGYTF
TGTGCCAGCAGTGACTCTGAGAGACAGGGGGCTGATGGCTACACCTTC
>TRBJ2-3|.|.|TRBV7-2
CASTLAGRTDTQYF
TGTGCCAGCACCCTAGCTGGTCGCACAGATACGCAGTATTTT
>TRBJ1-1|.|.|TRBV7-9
CASSLPPGRRTDTEAFF
TGTGCCAGCAGCTTACCACCGGGACGAAGAACAGACACTGAAGCTTTCTTT
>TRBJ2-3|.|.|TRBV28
CASSSLDPTGDTQYF
TGTGCCAGCAGCTCCTTGGACCCAACAGGGGATACGCAGTATTTT
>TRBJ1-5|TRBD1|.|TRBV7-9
CASSLQGANQPQHF
TGTGCCAGCAGCTTACAGGGGGCCAATCAGCCCCAGCATTTT
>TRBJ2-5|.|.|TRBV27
CASSSLGETQYF
TGTGCCAGCAGTTCCTTAGGAGAGACCCAGTACTTC
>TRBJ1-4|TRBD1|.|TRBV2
CASLADRGDEKLFF
TGTGCCAGCCTGGCCGACAGGGGAGATGAAAAACTGTTTTTT
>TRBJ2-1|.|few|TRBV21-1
CASSKGAGVCNEQFF
TGTGCCAGCAGCAAGGGGGCGGGAGTTTGCAATGAGCAGTTCTTC
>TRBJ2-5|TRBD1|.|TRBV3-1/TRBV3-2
CASSQTDRGLQETQYF
TGTGCCAGCAGCCAAACGGACAGGGGGCTGCAAGAGACCCAGTACTTC
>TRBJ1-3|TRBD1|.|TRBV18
CASSDGQGVSGNTIYF
TGTGCCAGCTCAGACGGACAGGGAGTCTCTGGAAACACCATATATTTT
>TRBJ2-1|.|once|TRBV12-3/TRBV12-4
CASSLIQGGEQFF
TGTGCCAGCAGTTTAATTCAGGGGGGAGAGCAGTTCTTC
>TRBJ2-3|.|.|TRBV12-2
CASRFRDRATDTQYF
TGTGCAAGTCGCTTCCGGGACAGGGCTACAGATACGCAGTATTTT
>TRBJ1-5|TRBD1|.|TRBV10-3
CAIAGSGGFNQPQHF
TGTGCCATCGCGGGTTCAGGGGGCTTCAATCAGCCCCAGCATTTT
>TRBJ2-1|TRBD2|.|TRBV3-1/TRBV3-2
CASSQELAGGNEQFF
TGTGCCAGCAGCCAAGAACTAGCGGGGGGCAATGAGCAGTTCTTC
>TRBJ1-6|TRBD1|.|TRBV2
CASSEEGTGNGSPLHF
TGTGCCAGCAGTGAAGAAGGGACAGGGAATGGTTCACCCCTCCACTTT
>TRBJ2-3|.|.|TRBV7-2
CASSLAVTPDTQYF
TGTGCCAGCAGCTTAGCAGTGACGCCAGATACGCAGTATTTT
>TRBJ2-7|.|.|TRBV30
CAWGAGLRYEQYF
TGTGCCTGGGGGGCAGGGCTTCGCTACGAGCAGTACTTC
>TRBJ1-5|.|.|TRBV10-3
CAIKAANQPQHF
TGTGCCATCAAGGCAGCTAATCAGCCCCAGCATTTT
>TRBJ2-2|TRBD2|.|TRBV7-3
CASSLTYGTSANTGELFF
TGTGCCAGCAGCTTAACATACGGGACTAGCGCGAACACCGGGGAGCTGTTTTTT
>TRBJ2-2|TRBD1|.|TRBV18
CASSYRTGGKIGELFF
TGTGCCAGCTCATATCGGACAGGGGGCAAGATCGGGGAGCTGTTTTTT
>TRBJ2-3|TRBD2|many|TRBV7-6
CASSFQPGGDTQYF
TGTGCCAGCAGCTTCCAGCCGGGGGGAGATACGCAGTATTTT
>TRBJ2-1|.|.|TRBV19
CASSNPPYNEQFF
TGTGCCAGTAGTAACCCACCGTACAATGAGCAGTTCTTC
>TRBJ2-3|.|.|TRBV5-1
CASSLVAVISTDTQYF
TGCGCCAGCAGCTTGGTGGCGGTTATATCCACAGATACGCAGTATTTT
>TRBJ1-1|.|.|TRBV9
CASSVAAGDYTEAFF
TGTGCCAGCAGCGTAGCTGCAGGGGACTACACTGAAGCTTTCTTT
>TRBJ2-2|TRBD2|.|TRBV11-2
CASSERGVNTGELFF
TGTGCCAGCAGCGAGCGGGGGGTGAACACCGGGGAGCTGTTTTTT
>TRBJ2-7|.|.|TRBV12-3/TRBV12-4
CASSLQAYEQYF
TGTGCCAGCAGCCTACAGGCCTACGAGCAGTACTTC
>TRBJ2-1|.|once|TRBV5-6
CASSLAKGSSFSYNEQFF
TGTGCCAGCAGCTTGGCCAAAGGCAGTAGCTTCTCCTACAATGAGCAGTTCTTC
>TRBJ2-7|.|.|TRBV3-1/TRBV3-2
CASSPRQGLLGEQYF
TGTGCCAGCAGCCCTCGCCAAGGGTTACTCGGCGAGCAGTACTTC
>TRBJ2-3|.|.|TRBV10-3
CAISEREMDTQYF
TGTGCCATCAGTGAGCGGGAGATGGATACGCAGTATTTT
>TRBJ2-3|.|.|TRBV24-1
CATSDLLGGDTQYF
TGTGCCACCAGTGATTTGCTAGGTGGGGATACGCAGTATTTT
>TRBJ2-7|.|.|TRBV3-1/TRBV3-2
CATSAPGMGEQYF
TGTGCCACCTCAGCCCCGGGAATGGGCGAGCAGTACTTC
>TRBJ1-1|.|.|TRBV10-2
CASAVTANTEAFF
TGCGCCAGCGCAGTGACAGCTAACACTGAAGCTTTCTTT
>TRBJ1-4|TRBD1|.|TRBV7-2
CASSFQGANEKLFF
TGTGCCAGCAGCTTCCAGGGGGCTAATGAAAAACTGTTTTTT
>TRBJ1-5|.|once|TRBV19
CASSITRNQPQHF
TGTGCCAGTAGTATTACCCGCAATCAGCCCCAGCATTTT
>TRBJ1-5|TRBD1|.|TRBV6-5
CASRQDRAGNQPQHF
TGTGCCAGCAGACAAGACAGGGCGGGCAATCAGCCCCAGCATTTT
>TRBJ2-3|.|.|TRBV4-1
CASSQDSDSGRDTQYF
TGCGCCAGCAGCCAAGATAGCGACAGCGGAAGGGATACGCAGTATTTT